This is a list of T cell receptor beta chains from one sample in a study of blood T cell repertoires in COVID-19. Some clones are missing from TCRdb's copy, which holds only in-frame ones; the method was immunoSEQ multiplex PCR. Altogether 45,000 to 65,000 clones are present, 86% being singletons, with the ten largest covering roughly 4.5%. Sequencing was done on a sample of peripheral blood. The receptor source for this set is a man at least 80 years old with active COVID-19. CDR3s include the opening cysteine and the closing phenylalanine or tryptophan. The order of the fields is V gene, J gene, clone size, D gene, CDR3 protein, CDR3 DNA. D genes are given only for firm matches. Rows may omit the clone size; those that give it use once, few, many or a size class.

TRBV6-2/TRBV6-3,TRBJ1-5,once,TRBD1,CASSYPDRGSGQPQHF,TGTGCCAGCAGTTACCCCGACAGGGGATCCGGTCAGCCCCAGCATTTT
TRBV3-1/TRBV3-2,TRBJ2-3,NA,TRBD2,CASSQEWGTSGTDTQYF,TGTGCCAGCAGCCAAGAGTGGGGGACTAGCGGCACAGATACGCAGTATTTT
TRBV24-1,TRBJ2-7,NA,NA,CATSDPYSYEQYF,TGTGCCACCAGTGACCCTTACTCCTACGAGCAGTACTTC
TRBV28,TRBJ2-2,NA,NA,CASSLSVQVGELFF,TGTGCCAGCAGTTTATCGGTTCAGGTCGGGGAGCTGTTTTTT
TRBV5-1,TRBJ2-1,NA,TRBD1,CASSAPGQNEQFF,TGCGCCAGCAGCGCACCGGGACAGAATGAGCAGTTCTTC
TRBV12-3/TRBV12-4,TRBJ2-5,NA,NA,CATKRAGSETQYF,TGTGCCACCAAACGGGCAGGGTCAGAGACCCAGTACTTC
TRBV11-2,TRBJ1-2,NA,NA,CASSLDRVGYTF,TGTGCCAGCAGCTTAGACCGTGTCGGCTACACCTTC
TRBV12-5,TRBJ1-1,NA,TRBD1,CASGPRTGVAEAFF,TGTGCTAGTGGTCCTAGGACAGGGGTGGCTGAAGCTTTCTTT
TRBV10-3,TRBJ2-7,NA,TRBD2,CAITLGGGGSYEQYF,TGTGCCATCACCCTCGGGGGGGGAGGGTCCTACGAGCAGTACTTC
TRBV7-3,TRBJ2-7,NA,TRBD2,CASSFQSGSAASYEQYF,TGTGCCAGCAGCTTTCAAAGCGGGAGTGCCGCCTCCTACGAGCAGTACTTC
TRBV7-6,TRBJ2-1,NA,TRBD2,CASSFGGDYNEQFF,TGTGCCAGCAGCTTCGGGGGGGACTACAATGAGCAGTTCTTC
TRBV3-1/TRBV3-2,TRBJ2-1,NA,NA,CASSQTPENEQFF,TGTGCCAGCAGCCAAACCCCGGAGAATGAGCAGTTCTTC
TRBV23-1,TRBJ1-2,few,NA,CASSQSTARGAFYTF,TGCGCCAGCAGTCAATCGACGGCACGGGGGGCTTTCTACACCTTC
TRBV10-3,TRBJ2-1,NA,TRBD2,CAISEASGTRLDEQFF,TGTGCCATCAGTGAGGCATCCGGGACTAGGCTCGATGAGCAGTTCTTC
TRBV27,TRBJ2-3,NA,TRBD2,CASRLSTSGDTQYF,TGTGCCAGCAGACTATCGACTAGCGGTGATACGCAGTATTTT
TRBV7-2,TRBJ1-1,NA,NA,CASSLQGMNTEAFF,TGTGCCAGCAGCTTACAGGGAATGAACACTGAAGCTTTCTTT
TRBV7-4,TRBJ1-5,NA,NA,CASSPGNQPQHF,TGTGCCAGCAGCCCCGGCAATCAGCCCCAGCATTTT
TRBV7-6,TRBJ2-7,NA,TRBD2,CASSLDPSGNSYEQYF,TGTGCCAGCAGCTTAGACCCTAGCGGTAATAGTTACGAGCAGTACTTC
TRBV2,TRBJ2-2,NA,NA,CASIRGNTGELFF,TGTGCCAGCATAAGGGGTAACACCGGGGAGCTGTTTTTT
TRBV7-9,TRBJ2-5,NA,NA,CATQKQGWETQYF,TGTGCCACCCAAAAACAGGGCTGGGAGACCCAGTACTTC
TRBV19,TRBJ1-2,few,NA,CASSSTQRNYGYTF,TGTGCCAGTAGTTCGACTCAGAGGAACTATGGCTACACCTTC
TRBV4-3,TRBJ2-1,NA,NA,CASSQAPTAYNEQFF,TGCGCCAGCAGCCAAGCCCCGACAGCGTACAATGAGCAGTTCTTC
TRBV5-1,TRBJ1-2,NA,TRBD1,CASSPWTGPNYGYTF,TGCGCCAGCAGCCCGTGGACAGGTCCAAACTATGGCTACACCTTC
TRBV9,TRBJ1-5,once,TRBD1,CASSSDRDYQPQHF,TGTGCCAGCAGTTCGGACAGGGACTATCAGCCCCAGCATTTT
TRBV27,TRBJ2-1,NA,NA,CASSFNPGQLISGPHNEQFF,TGTGCCAGCAGTTTTAATCCGGGACAGCTTATTAGCGGTCCACACAATGAGCAGTTCTTC